Reported below is one T cell receptor (beta chain). This sample was included in a study of OX40 agonist ivuxolimab in advanced cancers. Trimming cost V 5 bases and J 2 bases; bases outside gene matches: 7. Germline V gives CDR1 LNHDA, CDR2 SQIVND (reference sequence). The CDR3 runs to 16 residues. Data came from immunoSEQ multiplex PCR; TCRdb stores just in-frame clones and leaves some out. The sample comprises some 110,000 clones, roughly 90% of which are singletons, and 0.8% to 1% rests with the top ten. The TCR originated in an adult with an advanced solid tumor such as melanoma, head and neck, liver or kidney cancer. The rearrangement joins TRBV19 to TRBJ2-2, with 8 bases lining up with TRBD1. The sample was CD4+ or CD8+ T cells sorted from blood, taken in a trial of the OX40 agonist ivuxolimab. CDR3 loop: CASSPRQGTNTGELFF. In DNA, the CDR3 is TGTGCCAGTAGTCCGCGACAGGGGACAAACACCGGGGAGCTGTTTTTT.